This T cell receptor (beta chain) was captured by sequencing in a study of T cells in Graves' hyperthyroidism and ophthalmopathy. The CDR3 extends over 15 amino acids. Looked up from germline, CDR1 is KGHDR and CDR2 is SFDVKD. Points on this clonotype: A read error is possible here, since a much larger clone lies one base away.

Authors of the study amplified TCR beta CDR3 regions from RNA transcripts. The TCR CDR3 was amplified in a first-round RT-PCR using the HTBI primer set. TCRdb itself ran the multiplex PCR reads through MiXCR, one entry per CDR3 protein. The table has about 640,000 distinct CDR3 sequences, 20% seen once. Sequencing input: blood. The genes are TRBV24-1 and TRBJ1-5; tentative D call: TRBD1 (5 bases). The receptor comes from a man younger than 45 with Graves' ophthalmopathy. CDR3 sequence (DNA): TGTGCCAACAGTGCCACAGGTGCCGGTTCGCAGCCCCAGCATTTT. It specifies CANSATGAGSQPQHF.